Listed here are 13 T cell receptor beta chains from one sample, sequenced in a study of radiotherapy plus CTLA-4 blockade in lung cancer. Using immunoSEQ multiplex PCR, the repertoire was profiled, and TCRdb retains in-frame clones only, with some absent. The sample contains roughly 85,000 clones, 85% to 90% of which appear only once. Sequencing used peripheral blood, obtained from a patient treated with radiotherapy plus ipilimumab. Every receptor here comes from a human donor with non-small cell lung cancer that progressed on radiotherapy plus ipilimumab.

CDR3 bases: TGTGCCAGCAGCCAGGGGGCCGTTAACTATGGCTACACCTTC. It specifies CASSQGAVNYGYTF. The V and J genes are TRBV4-2 and TRBJ1-2; maybe TRBD1 (6 bases). Germline values: CDR1 LGHNA, CDR2 YNFKEQ. Between the trimmed V and J ends, which lost 3 bases and 1 base, there was a span of 9 bases. The CDR3 contains 14 residues.

V gene TRBV5-5 combines with J gene TRBJ2-7; unclear D gene. The CDR3 has 17 residues. CDR1 SGHKS and CDR2 YYEKEE come from the germline V gene (reference sequence). V gave up 1 base and J gave up 2 bases, with 19 bases separating them. The chain's CDR3 is CASSLRFVKTPPYEQYF. For the CDR3, the DNA is TGTGCCAGCAGCTTGAGGTTCGTGAAGACACCTCCCTACGAGCAGTACTTC.

The chain employs TRBV5-1 and TRBJ2-7; 10 bases match TRBD1. Unmatched junction bases numbered 8, after V lost 4 bases and J lost 7 bases. The germline V gene has CDR1 SGHRS and CDR2 YFSETQ. The CDR3 runs 14 residues. DNA for the CDR3: TGCGCCAGCAGCATAAGGACAGGGGGTGAGGAGCAGTACTTC. Translation: CASSIRTGGEEQYF.

The count of this clone is one. V is TRBV2 and J is TRBJ1-1; D gene uncertain. The V gene lost 4 bases and the J gene lost 1 base, with 7 bases spanning the gap. Germline CDR1 reads SNHLY; CDR2 reads FYNNEI. The CDR3 length is 13 residues. The CDR3 loop is CASSVGGNTEAFF. The CDR3 DNA follows: TGTGCCAGCAGTGTCGGTGGGAACACTGAAGCTTTCTTT. Looking up the rest from reference TRBV2 and TRBJ1-1 gives the full variable domain: EPEVTQTPSHQVTQMGQEVILRCVPISNHLYFYWYRQILGQKVEFLVSFYNNEISEKSEIFDDQFSVERPDGSNFTLKIRSTKLEDSAMYFCASSVGGNTEAFFGQGTRLTVV.

The V call is TRBV9, the J call TRBJ2-1, with 10 bases fitting TRBD2. The V and J ends lost 4 bases and 15 bases, in that order; junction bases with no gene match: 16. The CDR3 runs 15 residues. Germline assignment: CDR1 SGDLS and CDR2 YYNGEE. This CDR3 reads CASSRASGGQSDRFF. The CDR3 bases are TGTGCCAGCAGCCGGGCTAGCGGGGGCCAATCCGATCGGTTCTTC.

V and J are TRBV7-3 and TRBJ2-1; D might be TRBD1 or TRBD2, each matching 5 bases. The CDR3 runs 15 residues. V lost 1 base and J 6 bases, leaving 13 bases between the germline ends. Germline loops: CDR1 SGHTA, CDR2 FQGTGA. CDR3 DNA sequence: TGTGCCAGCAGCTTAATGGCAGGGAGTGGCAATGAGCAGTTCTTC. Residues: CASSLMAGSGNEQFF.

CDR3 bases: TGTGCCATCGCCCCTCCGGGGAACAATGGCTACACCTTC. Its protein product is CAIAPPGNNGYTF. The chain employs TRBV28 and TRBJ1-2, with no clear D. Germline loops: CDR1 MDHEN, CDR2 SYDVKM. Trimming took off 10 bases at V and 6 bases at J, with 18 bases between the two ends. This CDR3 is built from 13 residues.

The rearrangement links TRBV9 to TRBJ2-3; D is ambiguous. Trimming left V 0 bases short and J 6 bases short, with 8 bases between. The germline CDR1 and CDR2 sequences are SGDLS and YYNGEE. The CDR3 consists of 13 residues. The CDR3 DNA is TGTGCCAGCAGCGTAGCCCCTCGGGATACGCAGTATTTT. It translates to CASSVAPRDTQYF.

J is TRBJ1-5 and V is TRBV4-3; 11 positions match TRBD1. The V segment lost 1 base and the J segment 6 bases; nucleotides outside the gene matches: 2. The germline CDR1 and CDR2 sequences are LGHNA and YSLEER. CDR3 length equals 15 residues. CDR3 protein: CASSQGTGGGQPQHF. The CDR3 DNA follows: TGCGCCAGCAGCCAAGGGACAGGGGGCGGTCAGCCCCAGCATTTT.

This clone was detected only once. V gene TRBV6-1 combines with J gene TRBJ2-2; 8 nucleotides match TRBD1. V shed 1 base, J shed 0 bases, and the junction held 4 bases outside the gene matches. The CDR3 loop spans 17 amino acids. In germline, CDR1 is MNHNS, CDR2 SASEGT. The CDR3 loop reads CASSEGGQATNTGELFF. The CDR3 coding sequence is TGTGCCAGCAGTGAAGGGGGACAGGCAACGAACACCGGGGAGCTGTTTTTT.

This chain connects TRBV4-3 to TRBJ1-2; D gene ambiguous. Germline values: CDR1 LGHNA, CDR2 YSLEER. The CDR3 has 15 residues. Trimming removed 1 base from V and 4 bases from J, with 13 bases in between. The CDR3 reads CASSQAMETVYGYTF. CDR3 DNA sequence: TGCGCCAGCAGCCAAGCTATGGAAACTGTCTATGGCTACACCTTC.

The gene calls are TRBV11-1 and TRBJ2-7; 7 positions match TRBD2. V trimming: 4 bases; J trimming: 5 bases; junction bases outside the gene matches: 11. The CDR3 is 15 amino acids. Germline V gene sequence: CDR1 SGHAT, CDR2 FQDESV (reference sequence). The chain's CDR3 is CASSWGRAGVNEQYF. The CDR3, as DNA: TGTGCCAGCAGCTGGGGTCGTGCGGGGGTTAACGAGCAGTACTTC. The full variable domain, completed using reference TRBV11-1 and TRBJ2-7, is EAEVAQSPRYKITEKSQAVAFWCDPISGHATLYWYRQILGQGPELLVQFQDESVVDDSQLPKDRFSAERLKGVDSTLKIQPAELGDSAMYLCASSWGRAGVNEQYFGPGTRLTVT.

The chain links TRBV30 to TRBJ2-7, with a weak D call TRBD2 (6 bases). This CDR3 region has 11 residues. Trimming stripped 4 bases from V and 6 bases from J, with 10 bases between. CDR1 and CDR2 from the germline V gene are GTSNPN and SVGIG (reference sequence). The CDR3 DNA is TGTGCCTGGATGGGCGGGGTCGAGCAGTACTTC. Translation: CAWMGGVEQYF.